This entry is about one T cell receptor (beta chain). The antigen is unknown. This entry comes from a study of cytomegalovirus exposure and HLA in healthy donors. Background on the study: A preliminary data release comprised roughly 80 million unique TCRs obtained from HLA-typed donors. Study-level findings and limits: Analyzed later, association rates of TCRs varied across HLA loci, with DRB1 most and HLA-C fewest. V- and J-gene trimming in TCR beta was tied to a missense DCLRE1C variant by an analysis performed later.

Germline V gene data show CDR1 as LNHDA and CDR2 as SQIVND (reference sequence). CDR3 length: 14 residues. The trim removed 7 bases at V and 6 bases at J, leaving 10 bases unmatched. The PCR had 60 Vbeta and 13 Jbeta primers. Using immunoSEQ multiplex PCR, the repertoire was profiled, and TCRdb retains in-frame clones only, with some absent. The profile shows roughly 160,000 clones, around 82% of them singletons. Source material: PBMCs. The receptor was isolated from a man aged 25-45 years in good health and CMV-seronegative. This sequence joins TRBV19 and TRBJ2-7, with 9 positions matching TRBD1. For the CDR3, the DNA is TGTGCCAGTACAAGGGGACAGGGAAGGGGCGAGCAGTACTTC. The encoded protein is CASTRGQGRGEQYF.